A single sample is the source of the 21 T cell receptor beta chains below, sequenced in a study of blood T cell repertoires in COVID-19. The repertoire was sequenced with immunoSEQ multiplex PCR; TCRdb's copy has only in-frame clones and lacks some. The table has about 200,000 clones, roughly 86% seen once. Sequencing was carried out using peripheral blood. These receptors were taken from a man between 18 and 35 years old with active or convalescent COVID-19.

The chain recombines TRBV13 with TRBJ2-1, with no clear D. The germline V and J ends were trimmed by 5 bases and 10 bases, with 15 bases remaining between them. The length of the CDR3 is 13 residues. The V gene's germline CDR1 is PRHDT and CDR2 FYEKMQ (reference sequence). The CDR3 nucleotides are TGTGCCAGCAGCGCAGAGGCCGATATAGAGCAGTTCTTC. Protein sequence: CASSAEADIEQFF.

This rearrangement joins TRBV6-6 to TRBJ2-7; 9 nucleotides align to TRBD1. CDR3 length equals 14 residues. V dropped 5 bases and J dropped 2; count of bases not matched to a gene: 4. Germline V gives CDR1 MNHNY, CDR2 SVGAGI (reference sequence). CDR3 amino acids: CASSIGQGPYEQYF. In DNA form, the CDR3 reads TGTGCCAGCAGTATAGGACAGGGGCCCTACGAGCAGTACTTC.

The V and J genes are TRBV27 and TRBJ2-7, with 12 bases that match TRBD2. Germline V lookup: CDR1 MNHEY, CDR2 SMNVEV (reference sequence). The J segment lost 4 bases and the V segment lost 3 bases, leaving 4 bases of the junction unmatched. The length of the CDR3 is 15 residues. The CDR3 nucleotides read TGTGCCAGCAGTTTCAGCGGGACTAGCGGGTACGAGCAGTACTTC. This gives the protein CASSFSGTSGYEQYF.

This sequence joins TRBV30 and TRBJ1-6; 7 positions match TRBD1. CDR3 length equals 16 residues. Germline assignment: CDR1 GTSNPN and CDR2 SVGIG (reference sequence). V dropped 0 bases and J dropped 5; count of bases not matched to a gene: 7. CDR3 in amino acids: CAWSVRGQRNNSPLHF. The CDR3, as DNA: TGTGCCTGGAGTGTACGGGGACAGAGAAATAATTCACCCCTCCACTTT.

The chain combines TRBV3-1 (or the pseudogene TRBV3-2) with TRBJ1-2; D ambiguous. Germline values: CDR1 LGHDT, CDR2 YNNKEL (reference sequence). V was clipped by 4 bases and J by 0 bases, with 9 bases between them. The CDR3 has 14 amino acids. In nucleotides, the CDR3 is TGTGCCAGCAGCCGACCCGGGTCTAACTATGGCTACACCTTC. It yields the protein CASSRPGSNYGYTF.

The DNA of the CDR3 is TGTGCCAGCACCGGGCAGGGACTAGCGGGGGGCGCGAACACCGGGGAGCTGTTTTTT. It encodes CASTGQGLAGGANTGELFF. The chain has TRBV5-6 and TRBJ2-2; TRBD2 matches at 15 bases. The CDR3 loop spans 19 amino acids. Per germline, CDR1 SGHDT and CDR2 YYEEEE. With V trimmed by 6 bases and J by 0 bases, 9 bases remained unmatched.

The gene calls are TRBV29-1 and TRBJ1-2; D possibly corresponds to TRBD1 (5 bases). The CDR3 loop spans 14 amino acids. Deletions cut 2 bases from V and 4 bases from J, with 14 bases between. Germline CDR1 SQVTM, CDR2 ANQGSEA. The CDR3 protein is CSVESAGTPYGYTF. CDR3 coding DNA: TGCAGCGTTGAATCCGCGGGGACCCCCTATGGCTACACCTTC.

About this clone itself: An end of the junction differs from the germline gene, which may be a read error. CDR3 sequence: CASSLGLAGTDTQYF. CDR3 nucleotide sequence: TGTGCTAGCAGCTTAGGACTAGCGGGCACAGATACGCAGTATTTT. The rearrangement links TRBV7-7 to TRBJ2-3, with 10 bases identical to TRBD2. The CDR3 loop spans 15 amino acids. CDR1 and CDR2 from the germline V gene are SSHAT and FNYEAQ (reference sequence).

The J gene is TRBJ2-1, the V gene TRBV25-1; 8 bases fit TRBD2. V shed 4 bases, J shed 5 bases, and the junction held 10 bases outside the gene matches. Germline V gene sequence: CDR1 MGHDK, CDR2 SYGVNS. The CDR3 has 16 residues. In DNA form, the CDR3 reads TGTGCCAGCAGTGCGGGGGGCGGGAGGTCCGACAATGAGCAGTTCTTC. Amino acids: CASSAGGGRSDNEQFF. Full variable domain (rest looked up from reference TRBV25-1 and TRBJ2-1): EADIYQTPRYLVIGTGKKITLECSQTMGHDKMYWYQQDPGMELHLIHYSYGVNSTEKGDLSSESTVSRIRTEHFPLTLESARPSHTSQYLCASSAGGGRSDNEQFFGPGTRLTVL.

This chain uses TRBV18 with TRBJ2-1; TRBD1 agrees at 8 bases. V was pared by 0 bases and J by 12 bases, with 10 bases of the junction left unmatched. Germline V CDR1 and CDR2: KGHSH, LQKENI. This CDR3 is 15 amino acids long. The CDR3 DNA sequence: TGTGCCAGCTCACCACCGGGACAGGTTGGGCGTCTGCAGTTCTTC. It specifies CASSPPGQVGRLQFF.

The chain uses TRBV29-1 and TRBJ1-3, with D hard to call. Trimming pared 6 bases from V and 8 bases from J, leaving 11 bases between. The CDR3 consists of 11 residues. The germline gives CDR1 SQVTM, CDR2 ANQGSEA. The CDR3 nucleotides read TGCAGCGTAAAAAGAGGAGACACCATATATTTT. Translating gives CSVKRGDTIYF.

The chain employs TRBV27 and TRBJ1-2, with D perhaps TRBD1 (5 bases). CDR1 MNHEY and CDR2 SMNVEV come from the germline V gene (reference sequence). V was trimmed by 4 bases and J by 4 bases, leaving 10 bases between them. The CDR3 is 13 residues long. CDR3: CASSSTGAYGYTF. The CDR3 DNA reads as TGTGCCAGCAGTTCTACAGGAGCCTATGGCTACACCTTC.

The J gene is TRBJ2-2, the V gene TRBV18, with TRBD2 matching 11 bases. Germline assignment: CDR1 KGHSH and CDR2 LQKENI. Germline trimming cut 3 bases from V and 1 base from J; bases unmatched to any gene: 1. This CDR3 contains 16 residues. The CDR3 bases are TGTGCCAGCTCACCCGGACTAGCGGGGAACACCGGGGAGCTGTTTTTT. Protein: CASSPGLAGNTGELFF.

This clone appeared a single time. In nucleotides, the CDR3 is TGCGCCAGCAGCCCGGGACATTTGACGGCCGGCTACACCTTC. Translated, it gives CASSPGHLTAGYTF. This chain links TRBV4-3 with TRBJ1-2; tentatively, D is TRBD1 (6 bases). This CDR3 has 14 residues. Germline V gene sequence: CDR1 LGHNA, CDR2 YSLEER. V lost 4 bases, J lost 8 bases, and 17 bases lay in between.

The rearrangement uses TRBV6-5 and TRBJ1-5, with D unresolved. Germline V gene sequence: CDR1 MNHEY, CDR2 SVGAGI. The length of the CDR3 is 14 residues. Trimming removed 5 bases at V and 6 bases at J, with 14 bases between. The CDR3 nucleotides read TGTGCCAGCAGTCTGAGAGGGCCACTTCAGCCCCAGCATTTT. Translated, it gives CASSLRGPLQPQHF.

This chain joins TRBV7-2 and TRBJ2-3; possibly TRBD2 for D (5 bases). The germline V gene has CDR1 SGHTA and CDR2 FQGNSA. Trimming left V 10 bases short and J 6 bases short, with 20 bases between. The CDR3 runs 14 residues. CDR3 in amino acids: CATTHVASIDTQYF. CDR3 nucleotides: TGTGCCACCACCCACGTAGCGTCGATCGATACGCAGTATTTT.

This clone was recorded once. The chain recombines TRBV30 with TRBJ1-2, with a possible D match to TRBD1 (6 bases). The V and J ends lost 3 bases and 0 bases respectively, with 8 bases between them. This CDR3 is built from 13 residues. Germline CDR1 reads GTSNPN; CDR2 reads SVGIG (reference sequence). DNA for the CDR3: TGTGCCTGGAGGGACAGCTCTAACTATGGCTACACCTTC. Translation gives CAWRDSSNYGYTF.

The rearrangement uses TRBV18 and TRBJ1-1; weak D call: TRBD1 (6 bases). Trimming stripped 1 base from V and 4 bases from J, with 16 bases between. Germline lookup yields CDR1 KGHSH and CDR2 LQKENI. The length of the CDR3 is 16 residues. CDR3 DNA sequence: TGTGCCAGCTCACCACAACAGGGCGGCTTACGCACTGAAGCTTTCTTT. This encodes CASSPQQGGLRTEAFF.

The sample holds a few counts of this clone. The chain carries TRBV6-5 and TRBJ2-7; TRBD2 matches 7 bases. The V gene's germline CDR1 is MNHEY and CDR2 SVGAGI. This CDR3 is built from 13 residues. V was clipped by 7 bases and J by 1 base; unmatched bases: 4. CDR3 sequence reads: CASTSGGSYEQYF. DNA for the CDR3: TGTGCCAGCACTAGCGGAGGTTCCTACGAGCAGTACTTC.

V gene TRBV27 combines with J gene TRBJ2-7; 7 nucleotides align to TRBD1. The CDR3 is 15 residues long. Germline assignment: CDR1 MNHEY and CDR2 SMNVEV (reference sequence). V shed 5 bases, J shed 5 bases, and the junction held 12 bases outside the gene matches. The CDR3 here is CASSTPKQGSNEQYF. CDR3 sequence (DNA): TGTGCCAGCAGTACCCCAAAACAGGGGTCCAACGAGCAGTACTTC.

The chain couples TRBV2 to TRBJ2-3; the match to TRBD2 covers 7 bases. V trimming: 5 bases; J trimming: 5 bases; junction bases outside the gene matches: 13. The CDR3 runs 16 residues. Germline V CDR1 and CDR2: SNHLY, FYNNEI. CDR3 bases: TGTGCCAGCAGTCCTCTGGTGGGGGGGGTGGGAGATACGCAGTATTTT. This encodes CASSPLVGGVGDTQYF.